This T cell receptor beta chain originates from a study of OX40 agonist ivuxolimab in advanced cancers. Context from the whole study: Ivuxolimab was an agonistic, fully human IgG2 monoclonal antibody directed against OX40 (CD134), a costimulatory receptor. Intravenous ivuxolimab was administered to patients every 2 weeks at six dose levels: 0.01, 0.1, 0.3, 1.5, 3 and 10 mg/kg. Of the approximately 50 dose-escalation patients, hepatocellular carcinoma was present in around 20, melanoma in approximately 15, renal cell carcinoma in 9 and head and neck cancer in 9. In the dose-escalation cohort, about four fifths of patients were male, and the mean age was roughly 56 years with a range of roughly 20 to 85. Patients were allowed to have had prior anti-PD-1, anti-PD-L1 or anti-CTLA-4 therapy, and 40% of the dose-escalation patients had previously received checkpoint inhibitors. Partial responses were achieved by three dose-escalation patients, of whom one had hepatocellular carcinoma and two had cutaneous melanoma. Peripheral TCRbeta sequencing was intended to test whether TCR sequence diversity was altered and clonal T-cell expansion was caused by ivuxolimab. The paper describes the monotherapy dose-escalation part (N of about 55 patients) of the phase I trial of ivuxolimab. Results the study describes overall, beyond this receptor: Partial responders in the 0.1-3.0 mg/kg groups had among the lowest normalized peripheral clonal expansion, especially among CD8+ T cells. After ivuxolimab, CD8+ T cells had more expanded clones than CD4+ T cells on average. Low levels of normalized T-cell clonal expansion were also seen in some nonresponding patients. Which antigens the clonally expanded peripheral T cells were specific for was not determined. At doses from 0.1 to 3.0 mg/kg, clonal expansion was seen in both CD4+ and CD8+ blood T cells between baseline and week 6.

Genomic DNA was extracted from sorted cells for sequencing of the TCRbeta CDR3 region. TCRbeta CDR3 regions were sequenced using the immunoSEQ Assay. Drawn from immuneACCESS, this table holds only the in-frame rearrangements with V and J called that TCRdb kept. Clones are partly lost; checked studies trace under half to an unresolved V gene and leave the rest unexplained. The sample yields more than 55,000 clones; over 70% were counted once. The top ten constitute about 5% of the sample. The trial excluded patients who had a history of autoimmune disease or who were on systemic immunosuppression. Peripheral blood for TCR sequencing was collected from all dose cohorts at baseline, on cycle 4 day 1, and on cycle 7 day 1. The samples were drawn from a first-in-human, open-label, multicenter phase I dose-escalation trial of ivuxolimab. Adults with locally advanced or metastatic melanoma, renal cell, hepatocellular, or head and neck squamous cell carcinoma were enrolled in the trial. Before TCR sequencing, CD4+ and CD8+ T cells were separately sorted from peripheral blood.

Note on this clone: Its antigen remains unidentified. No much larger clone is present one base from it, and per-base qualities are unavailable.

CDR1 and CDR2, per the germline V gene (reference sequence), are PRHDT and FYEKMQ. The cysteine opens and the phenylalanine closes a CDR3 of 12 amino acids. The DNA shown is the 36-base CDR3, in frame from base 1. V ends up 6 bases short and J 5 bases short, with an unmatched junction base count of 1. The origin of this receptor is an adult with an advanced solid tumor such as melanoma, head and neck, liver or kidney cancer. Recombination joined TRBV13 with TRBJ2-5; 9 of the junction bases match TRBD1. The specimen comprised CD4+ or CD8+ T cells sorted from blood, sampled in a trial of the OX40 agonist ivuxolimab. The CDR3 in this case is CASRDRGETQYF. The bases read TGTGCCAGCAGGGACAGGGGTGAGACCCAGTACTTC. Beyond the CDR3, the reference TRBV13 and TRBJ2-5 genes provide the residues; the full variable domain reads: AAGVIQSPRHLIKEKRETATLKCYPIPRHDTVYWYQQGPGQDPQFLISFYEKMQSDKGSIPDRFSAQQFSDYHSELNMSSLELGDSALYFCASRDRGETQYFGPGTRLLVL.